The 21 T cell receptor beta chains below come from one sample, sequenced in a study of cytomegalovirus exposure and HLA in healthy donors. PCR amplification relied on 60 Vbeta primers (plus 13 Jbeta primers). Clones were sequenced by immunoSEQ multiplex PCR, and TCRdb holds only the in-frame ones, with some missing. This table holds 110,000 to 150,000 clones, about three quarters found once. The source material was PBMCs. The receptors shown here come from a human donor in good health.

This clone came up once. The chain carries TRBV28 and TRBJ2-3; TRBD2 matches at 9 bases. With V trimmed by 9 bases and J by 3 bases, 10 bases remained unmatched. CDR1 is MDHEN, CDR2 SYDVKM, per germline. The CDR3 runs 15 residues. CDR3 amino acids: CASSLGTSRTDTQYF. CDR3 bases: TGTGCCAGTTCCTTGGGGACTAGCAGGACAGATACGCAGTATTTT.

V and J are TRBV7-9 and TRBJ2-1, with a weak D call TRBD2 (5 bases). Germline assignment: CDR1 SEHNR and CDR2 FQNEAQ (reference sequence). Trimming left V 3 bases short and J 10 bases short, with 19 bases between. The CDR3 runs to 15 residues. CDR3 region: CASSFFSRFSEEQFF. As DNA, the CDR3 is TGTGCCAGCAGCTTTTTTTCTCGGTTTAGCGAAGAGCAGTTCTTC.

The rearrangement uses TRBV15 and TRBJ2-5, with TRBD2 matching over 7 bases. The CDR3 has 15 residues. CDR1 LNHNV and CDR2 YYDKDF come from the germline V gene (reference sequence). Trimming removed 1 base from V and 3 bases from J; junction bases left unmatched: 5. CDR3 DNA: TGTGCCACCAGCAGAGGGCCCAGCGGGGAAGAGACCCAGTACTTC. Residues: CATSRGPSGEETQYF.

The CDR3 loop reads CASSLRAAAQGYF. In DNA, the CDR3 is TGTGCCAGCAGCTTACGGGCAGCTGCTCAGGGGTACTTC. The chain has TRBV11-2 and TRBJ2-7; weak D call: TRBD1 (5 bases). CDR1 is SGHAT and CDR2 is FQNNGV in the germline V gene. Trimming shortened V by 2 bases and J by 12 bases, and 17 bases separated the two germline ends. The CDR3 extends over 13 amino acids.

The chain has TRBV28 and TRBJ2-1; TRBD1 aligns across 7 bases. The germline CDR1 and CDR2 sequences are MDHEN and SYDVKM. This CDR3 is built from 13 residues. V trimming: 7 bases; J trimming: 3 bases; junction bases outside the gene matches: 3. The CDR3 protein is CASNRQGYNEQFF. In DNA form, the CDR3 reads TGTGCCAGCAACCGACAGGGCTACAATGAGCAGTTCTTC. Looking up the rest from reference TRBV28 and TRBJ2-1 gives the full variable domain: DVKVTQSSRYLVKRTGEKVFLECVQDMDHENMFWYRQDPGLGLRLIYFSYDVKMKEKGDIPEGYSVSREKKERFSLILESASTNQTSMYLCASNRQGYNEQFFGPGTRLTVL.

The V call is TRBV7-8, the J call TRBJ1-3; TRBD1 agrees at 8 bases. Unmatched junction bases numbered 5, after V lost 3 bases and J lost 1 base. The germline V gene encodes CDR1 SGHVS and CDR2 FQNEAQ. The CDR3 extends over 16 amino acids. The CDR3 loop reads CASSFGRGRSGNTIYF. As DNA, the CDR3 is TGTGCCAGCAGCTTCGGCAGGGGGCGATCTGGAAACACCATATATTTT.

The chain is built from TRBV11-3 and TRBJ2-1, with D perhaps TRBD1 (5 bases). Between the trimmed V and J ends, which lost 5 bases and 10 bases, there was a span of 18 bases. The CDR3 is 14 amino acids. The V gene's germline CDR1 is SGHNT and CDR2 YENEEA. The CDR3 sequence is CASSPQAGFREQFF. CDR3 bases: TGTGCCAGCAGCCCACAGGCCGGGTTTCGGGAGCAGTTCTTC.

On this clone itself: Germline is not matched at one junction end, which may reflect a read error. This chain links TRBV7-9 with TRBJ1-1, with D maybe TRBD1 (5 bases). The germline V gene has CDR1 SEHNR and CDR2 FQNEAQ (reference sequence). The CDR3 spans 14 residues. The CDR3: CSSSLWGEDTEAFF. The CDR3, as DNA: TGTTCCAGCAGCTTATGGGGCGAGGACACTGAAGCTTTCTTT.

The chain links TRBV6-5 to TRBJ1-2; TRBD1 might be the D (5 bases). Germline CDR1 reads MNHEY; CDR2 reads SVGAGI. The CDR3 sequence is 13 residues long. Trimming took 6 bases from V and 9 from J, leaving 17 bases between them. CDR3 in amino acids: CASSPTGGKSYTF. CDR3 DNA: TGTGCCAGCAGCCCGACCGGGGGAAAAAGCTACACCTTC.

The CDR3 here is CASSEDRGHYNEQFF. The DNA for the CDR3 is TGTGCCAGCAGTGAAGACAGGGGACACTACAATGAGCAGTTCTTC. This chain uses TRBV25-1 with TRBJ2-1; 8 nucleotides line up with TRBD1. J was trimmed by 3 bases and V by 2 bases; bases with no gene match: 3. CDR1 MGHDK and CDR2 SYGVNS come from the germline V gene. The CDR3 runs to 15 residues.

This clone was detected only a few times. For the CDR3, the DNA is TGTGCCAGCAGCTTAAGCCAGGTCAATGAGCAGTTCTTC. Its protein product is CASSLSQVNEQFF. This chain joins TRBV11-3 and TRBJ2-1; no clear D. The germline gives CDR1 SGHNT, CDR2 YENEEA. Deletions cut 2 bases from V and 6 bases from J, with 8 bases between. The CDR3 runs 13 residues.

This clone came up once. The chain has TRBV23-1 and TRBJ2-2; tentatively, D is TRBD1 (5 bases). TRBV23-1 is annotated as an ORF whose role is uncertain. Trimming shortened V by 10 bases and J by 0 bases, and 15 bases separated the two germline ends. This CDR3 is built from 15 residues. The CDR3 reads CATNRPTANTGELFF. Here the CDR3 DNA reads TGCGCCACCAATAGACCGACAGCGAACACCGGGGAGCTGTTTTTT.

The V and J genes are TRBV4-1 and TRBJ1-1, with D perhaps matching TRBD1 (6 bases). The CDR3 is 16 amino acids. V was clipped by 0 bases and J by 2 bases, with 13 bases between them. Germline CDR1 is MGHRA and CDR2 is YSYEKL. CDR3 residues: CASSQDQGRVNTEAFF. For the CDR3, the DNA is TGCGCCAGCAGCCAAGATCAGGGGAGAGTAAACACTGAAGCTTTCTTT.

The V gene is TRBV30, the J gene TRBJ1-6, with a weak D call TRBD1 (6 bases). V was pared by 6 bases and J by 7 bases, with 16 bases between. Germline V gene lookup returns CDR1 GTSNPN and CDR2 SVGIG (reference sequence). This CDR3 contains 14 residues. The CDR3 DNA reads TGTGCCTGCCAAACAGGGAGTGGGAATTCACCCCTCCACTTT. This sequence encodes CACQTGSGNSPLHF.

The chain is built from TRBV5-1 and TRBJ2-1; the D gene is possibly TRBD1 (7 bases). CDR1 and CDR2 (germline): SGHRS, YFSETQ. The length of the CDR3 is 18 residues. V was clipped by 0 bases and J by 0 bases, with 16 bases between them. CDR3 sequence (DNA): TGCGCCAGCAGCTTGGCCAGGGGGGCAGCGAGCTCCTACAATGAGCAGTTCTTC. The encoded protein is CASSLARGAASSYNEQFF.

The J gene is TRBJ2-3, the V gene TRBV6-1; no clear D. The V end lost 6 bases, the J end lost 0 bases, and 13 bases lay between the germline ends. The CDR3 covers 15 residues. Looked up from germline, CDR1 is MNHNS and CDR2 is SASEGT. The CDR3 nucleotides read TGTGCCAGCAGCCTTAGCCGCACTAGCACAGATACGCAGTATTTT. As protein: CASSLSRTSTDTQYF.

This chain uses TRBV2 with TRBJ2-7; 14 bases are a match to TRBD2. CDR3 length: 17 residues. Germline V gene lookup returns CDR1 SNHLY and CDR2 FYNNEI. V was pared by 4 bases and J by 0 bases, with 5 bases of the junction left unmatched. CDR3 sequence: CASSGTGTSGSSYEQYF. In nucleotides, the CDR3 is TGTGCCAGCAGTGGGACCGGGACTAGCGGGAGCTCCTACGAGCAGTACTTC.

This chain connects TRBV9 to TRBJ1-5; 7 nucleotides match TRBD1. The junction had 5 bases not matched to a gene; V was cut back by 3 bases and J by 5 bases. Per germline, CDR1 SGDLS and CDR2 YYNGEE. CDR3 length: 14 amino acids. The DNA of the CDR3 is TGTGCCAGCAGCGCCCGGGACAGCGATCAGCCCCAGCATTTT. Translation gives CASSARDSDQPQHF.

The genes are TRBV5-1 and TRBJ2-1; 10 nucleotides agree with TRBD2. The CDR3 has 16 amino acids. V was pared by 1 base and J by 7 bases, with 8 bases of the junction left unmatched. CDR1 and CDR2 (germline): SGHRS, YFSETQ. The CDR3 sequence: CASSLTDSGRWNEQFF. The CDR3 DNA sequence: TGCGCCAGCAGCTTGACGGATAGCGGGAGGTGGAATGAGCAGTTCTTC.

This sequence joins TRBV5-1 and TRBJ1-1; no firm D call. Looked up from germline, CDR1 is SGHRS and CDR2 is YFSETQ. CDR3 length: 13 residues. The V and J ends lost 3 bases and 2 bases respectively, with 8 bases between them. Here the CDR3 DNA reads TGCGCCAGCAGCTACCGGGAAAACACTGAAGCTTTCTTT. Translated, it gives CASSYRENTEAFF.

This clone was seen a single time. V is TRBV7-3 and J is TRBJ2-1; TRBD2 matches at 9 bases. CDR1 and CDR2 (germline): SGHTA, FQGTGA. The CDR3 extends over 15 amino acids. V dropped 5 bases and J dropped 0; count of bases not matched to a gene: 2. The CDR3 spells CASSRLAVSYNEQFF. The CDR3 DNA is TGTGCCAGCAGCCGACTAGCGGTCTCCTACAATGAGCAGTTCTTC.